Below, 22 T cell receptor beta chains from the same sample are listed, as sequenced in a study of blood T cell repertoires in COVID-19. TCRdb keeps only in-frame clones here, not all; method: immunoSEQ multiplex PCR. The table includes about 130,000 clones, around nine tenths detected once. Material for sequencing was peripheral blood. These receptors all come from an elderly woman with acute or convalescent COVID-19.

The chain couples TRBV11-2 to TRBJ1-6; the D is unclear. Germline V gene data show CDR1 as SGHAT and CDR2 as FQNNGV. The ends were cut back, 4 bases at V and 7 bases at J, with 11 bases in the middle. CDR3 size: 14 residues. CDR3 in amino acids: CASSSSIMNSPLHF. CDR3 bases: TGTGCCAGCAGCTCCAGTATCATGAATTCACCCCTCCACTTT.

This clone was found once. V gene TRBV18 combines with J gene TRBJ2-2, with D perhaps TRBD2 (5 bases). Trimming shortened V by 2 bases and J by 2 bases, and 9 bases separated the two germline ends. The CDR3 has 15 amino acids. Per the germline V gene, CDR1 is KGHSH and CDR2 is LQKENI. The DNA for the CDR3 is TGTGCCAGCTCACCATGGACGGGAAACACCGGGGAGCTGTTTTTT. Translating it yields CASSPWTGNTGELFF.

This chain uses TRBV19 with TRBJ2-5, with D possibly being TRBD2 (6 bases). Germline V gene sequence: CDR1 LNHDA, CDR2 SQIVND (reference sequence). The CDR3 has 13 residues. The V gene lost 5 bases and the J gene lost 2 bases, with 9 bases spanning the gap. The CDR3 bases are TGTGCCAGTAGTGGGAGGAGACAAGAGACCCAGTACTTC. Its protein is CASSGRRQETQYF. The whole variable domain, filled in from reference TRBV19 and TRBJ2-5, reads DGGITQSPKYLFRKEGQNVTLSCEQNLNHDAMYWYRQDPGQGLRLIYYSQIVNDFQKGDIAEGYSVSREKKESFPLTVTSAQKNPTAFYLCASSGRRQETQYFGPGTRLLVL.

The rearrangement links TRBV19 to TRBJ1-1; D perhaps matches TRBD1 (5 bases). The CDR3 loop spans 13 amino acids. V lost 2 bases to trimming and J lost 5 bases, with 9 bases between them. CDR1 LNHDA and CDR2 SQIVND come from the germline V gene (reference sequence). CDR3 DNA: TGTGCCAGTAGTATACGGGGGAAGACTGAAGCTTTCTTT. It encodes CASSIRGKTEAFF.

V usage is TRBV9 and J usage is TRBJ2-2, with D possibly being TRBD1 (5 bases). CDR1 is SGDLS and CDR2 is YYNGEE in the germline V gene. V lost 3 bases, J lost 8 bases, and 14 bases lay in between. This CDR3 is built from 14 residues. The CDR3 is CASSAAQGSGELFF. The CDR3 DNA reads TGTGCCAGCAGCGCCGCCCAGGGTTCTGGGGAGCTGTTTTTT.

This clone was observed once. The chain joins TRBV5-4 to TRBJ1-3; D is uncertain. The V gene's germline CDR1 is SGHNT and CDR2 YYREEE (reference sequence). V shed 2 bases and J shed 0 bases, with 9 bases lying between them. The CDR3 loop spans 15 amino acids. The CDR3 region is CASSFSLDSGNTIYF. CDR3 coding DNA: TGTGCCAGCAGCTTCTCATTAGACTCTGGAAACACCATATATTTT.

This clone was picked up one time. V and J are TRBV7-8 and TRBJ2-5; D is possibly TRBD2 (5 bases). Germline CDR1 is SGHVS and CDR2 is FQNEAQ. This CDR3 comprises 14 residues. The V end was cut by 1 base, the J end by 2 bases, with 8 bases between. Here the CDR3 reads CASSLDGEQETQYF. The CDR3 region has the DNA TGTGCCAGCAGCTTAGACGGGGAGCAAGAGACCCAGTACTTC.

V and J are TRBV19 and TRBJ2-1, with D possibly being TRBD2 (6 bases). V was pared by 5 bases and J by 7 bases, with 21 bases between. CDR3 length: 16 amino acids. From germline, CDR1 is LNHDA and CDR2 SQIVND (reference sequence). The CDR3 region has the DNA TGTGCCAGTAGTGCCCCGACGGGACTTCTGGGTAATGAGCAGTTCTTC. It encodes CASSAPTGLLGNEQFF. The whole variable domain, filled in from reference TRBV19 and TRBJ2-1, reads DGGITQSPKYLFRKEGQNVTLSCEQNLNHDAMYWYRQDPGQGLRLIYYSQIVNDFQKGDIAEGYSVSREKKESFPLTVTSAQKNPTAFYLCASSAPTGLLGNEQFFGPGTRLTVL.

The chain links TRBV18 to TRBJ2-4; 8 bases map to TRBD2. The CDR3 loop spans 16 amino acids. Per the germline V gene, CDR1 is KGHSH and CDR2 is LQKENI. V trimming: 6 bases; J trimming: 0 bases; junction bases outside the gene matches: 7. The CDR3 nucleotides are TGTGCCAGCTCCCAAACTAGCGGTCTAGCCAAAAACATTCAGTACTTC. Protein: CASSQTSGLAKNIQYF.

The J gene is TRBJ2-3, the V gene TRBV19; TRBD1 matches at 9 bases. The CDR3 is made up of 16 amino acids. Germline values: CDR1 LNHDA, CDR2 SQIVND (reference sequence). V lost 3 bases and J lost 2; bases outside the gene matches: 6. For the CDR3, the DNA is TGTGCCAGTAGTATGGGACAGGGCTACAACACAGATACGCAGTATTTT. The encoded protein is CASSMGQGYNTDTQYF.

This CDR3 reads CASSFLTGVLGNTIYF. In DNA form, the CDR3 reads TGCGCCAGCAGCTTTCTAACAGGAGTACTCGGAAACACCATATATTTT. The chain combines TRBV5-1 with TRBJ1-3, with D possibly TRBD1 on 5 matching bases. The V gene lost 2 bases and the J gene lost 4 bases, with 16 bases spanning the gap. Germline CDR1 reads SGHRS; CDR2 reads YFSETQ. This CDR3 is 16 amino acids long.

For the CDR3, the DNA is TGTGCCAGCAGCGCCGACAGGTGGGCTTTCTTT. This gives the protein CASSADRWAFF. The J gene is TRBJ1-1, the V gene TRBV5-8, with D maybe TRBD1 (6 bases). This CDR3 contains 11 residues. Germline CDR1 is SGHTS and CDR2 is YDEGEE. Trimming removed 4 bases at V and 11 bases at J, with 12 bases between. The full variable domain, with the rest looked up from reference TRBV5-8 and TRBJ1-1, is EAGVTQSPTHLIKTRGQQATLRCSPISGHTSVYWYQQALGLGLQFLLWYDEGEERNRGNFPPRFSGRQFPNYSSELNVNALELEDSALYLCASSADRWAFFGQGTRLTVV.

J is TRBJ1-2 and V is TRBV10-3; TRBD1 agrees at 7 bases. Germline trimming cut 11 bases from V and 8 bases from J; bases unmatched to any gene: 17. The CDR3 runs 14 residues. Germline CDR1 and CDR2: ENHRY and SYGVKD. This CDR3 is CAVDTTGHEGGYTF. The CDR3 DNA reads TGTGCCGTCGATACGACAGGGCATGAGGGAGGCTACACCTTC.

This clone was picked up a small number of times. The rearrangement uses TRBV5-1 and TRBJ2-3, with 9 bases aligning to TRBD2. The V gene end was trimmed by 4 bases and the J gene end by 5 bases; junction bases not matched to a gene: 5. Germline V gives CDR1 SGHRS, CDR2 YFSETQ. This CDR3 comprises 14 residues. The CDR3 DNA sequence: TGCGCCAGCAGCGCGGGGACTAGCCAAGATACGCAGTATTTT. Translating it yields CASSAGTSQDTQYF.

This sequence joins TRBV7-9 and TRBJ1-3; D is unclear. Trimming cost V 1 base and J 1 base, with 11 bases left between them. The V gene's germline CDR1 is SEHNR and CDR2 FQNEAQ (reference sequence). The CDR3 spans 16 residues. CDR3 sequence (DNA): TGTGCCAGCAGCTTAGACGGCGCGGCGTCTGGAAACACCATATATTTT. Translation: CASSLDGAASGNTIYF.

The V and J genes are TRBV3-1 (or the pseudogene TRBV3-2) and TRBJ1-5; D is unresolved. Deletions cut 0 bases from V and 4 bases from J, with 7 bases between. Germline values: CDR1 LGHDT, CDR2 YNNKEL (reference sequence). This CDR3 contains 14 residues. Written as DNA, the CDR3 is TGTGCCAGCAGCCAAGATCCGGGGAATCAGCCCCAGCATTTT. This gives the protein CASSQDPGNQPQHF.

The chain carries TRBV16 and TRBJ1-1; possibly TRBD1 for D (5 bases). V dropped 2 bases and J dropped 4 bases, with 8 bases sitting between them. The CDR3 totals 13 residues. Germline assignment: CDR1 KGHSY and CDR2 FQNENV. The CDR3 loop reads CASSQRGATEAFF. The CDR3 DNA reads as TGTGCCAGCAGCCAACGCGGGGCCACTGAAGCTTTCTTT.

The table lists this clone with a count of one. The J gene is TRBJ1-3, the V gene TRBV28, with TRBD1 as a possible D gene (5 bases). Trimming took off 4 bases at V and 1 base at J, with 8 bases between the two ends. CDR1 MDHEN and CDR2 SYDVKM come from the germline V gene. There are 14 residues in the CDR3. CDR3 protein: CASSSRESGNTIYF. CDR3 bases: TGTGCCAGCAGTTCCAGGGAATCTGGAAACACCATATATTTT.

V gene TRBV6-5 combines with J gene TRBJ2-7, with no clear D. The V end lost 2 bases, the J end lost 0 bases, and 11 bases lay between the germline ends. Germline loops: CDR1 MNHEY, CDR2 SVGAGI. CDR3 size: 15 residues. DNA of the CDR3: TGTGCCAGCAGTTACGATGGGCGAAGCTCCTACGAGCAGTACTTC. It specifies CASSYDGRSSYEQYF.

J is TRBJ2-7 and V is TRBV7-9; 9 positions agree with TRBD1. CDR1 is SEHNR, CDR2 FQNEAQ, per germline (reference sequence). The CDR3 contains 14 residues. Trimming at V came to 5 bases and at J to 3 bases, leaving 5 bases not matched to a gene. CDR3 sequence: CASSQRTGVYEQYF. The DNA of the CDR3 is TGTGCCAGCAGCCAGAGGACAGGGGTCTACGAGCAGTACTTC.

V and J are TRBV4-3 and TRBJ2-5; TRBD1 agrees at 9 bases. V was clipped by 1 base and J by 5 bases; unmatched bases: 11. CDR3 size: 17 residues. Germline V gene sequence: CDR1 LGHNA, CDR2 YSLEER. CDR3 region: CASSQAWKGQGSETQYF. The DNA of the CDR3 is TGCGCCAGCAGCCAAGCCTGGAAGGGACAGGGAAGCGAGACCCAGTACTTC.

The genes are TRBV5-1 and TRBJ1-5; D gene uncertain. Trimming took 5 bases from V and 11 from J, leaving 5 bases between them. Germline V gives CDR1 SGHRS, CDR2 YFSETQ. The CDR3 runs 9 residues. The CDR3 here is CASSLAQHF. CDR3 DNA: TGCGCCAGCAGTTTAGCCCAGCATTTT.